Following are 10 T cell receptor beta chains from one sample sequenced in a study of blood T cells in healthy people across ages. It was with a sample-barcoded 5' primer and a J-beta primer mix that a second PCR of roughly 6 to 12 cycles was run. From the 5' RACE reads, TCRdb called clonotypes with MiXCR, one entry per CDR3 protein. The data show 700,000 to 800,000 distinct CDR3 sequences, 40% to 45% seen once. Sequencing used blood. Receptor source: a woman aged 55 to 70 in good health.

V gene TRBV28 combines with J gene TRBJ2-7; D not resolved. The germline V gene encodes CDR1 MDHEN and CDR2 SYDVKM. V gave up 5 bases and J gave up 2 bases, with 13 bases separating them. The CDR3 has 14 amino acids. The DNA of the CDR3 is TGTGCCAGCAGTGCGTGGACCGAGGCCTACGAGCAGTACTTC. As protein: CASSAWTEAYEQYF.

The rearrangement joins TRBV4-2 to TRBJ1-2, with D maybe TRBD1 (5 bases). This CDR3 spans 16 amino acids. Germline V gene sequence: CDR1 LGHNA, CDR2 YNFKEQ. The CDR3 nucleotides are TGTACTAGCAGCCCCCTGGGGGGGAGGGAGGACTATGGCTACACCTTC. This gives the protein CTSSPLGGREDYGYTF.

Turning to this clonotype: A much larger clone sits a single nucleotide away, making a read error possible. This sequence joins TRBV2 and TRBJ2-7; no reliable D call. The V gene's germline CDR1 is SNHLY and CDR2 FYNNEI. V was trimmed by 4 bases and J by 7 bases, leaving 11 bases between them. The CDR3 runs to 12 residues. As DNA, the CDR3 is TGTGCCAGCAGTGTAACAAACAATGAGCAGTACTTC. Residues: CASSVTNNEQYF.

Points on this clonotype: With a much larger clone just one base away, this may be a read error. CDR3 bases: TGTGCCAGCAGCCCCCGGGACAAGACGAATGAGCAGTTCTTC. Amino acid sequence: CASSPRDKTNEQFF. V usage is TRBV7-9 and J usage is TRBJ2-1; a weak D match, TRBD1 (6 bases). V gave up 5 bases and J gave up 7 bases, with 15 bases separating them. Germline V lookup: CDR1 SEHNR, CDR2 FQNEAQ (reference sequence). This CDR3 has 14 amino acids.

The chain joins TRBV2 to TRBJ1-1; D is unclear. From germline, CDR1 is SNHLY and CDR2 FYNNEI. Between the trimmed V and J ends, which lost 7 bases and 4 bases, there was a span of 10 bases. There are 12 residues in the CDR3. The CDR3 DNA reads TGTGCCAGCACCGGGGAGGGCACTGAAGCTTTCTTT. This sequence encodes CASTGEGTEAFF.

The rearrangement uses TRBV6-1 and TRBJ2-1; 10 positions agree with TRBD2. CDR3 length: 16 amino acids. Trimming took 7 bases from V and 4 from J; bases not matched to a gene: 10. Germline assignment: CDR1 MNHNS and CDR2 SASEGT. CDR3 in amino acids: CASKSGGAGMYNEQFF. CDR3 DNA: TGTGCCAGCAAAAGCGGGGGGGCCGGAATGTACAATGAGCAGTTCTTC.

This clonotype has only one observation. Written as DNA, the CDR3 is TGCAGCGTTGTTTTTGCGAATGAGCAGTTCTTC. Residues: CSVVFANEQFF. The chain employs TRBV29-1 and TRBJ2-1, with unresolved D. Trimming cost V 4 bases and J 7 bases, with 8 bases left between them. The CDR3 runs to 11 residues. Germline V gives CDR1 SQVTM, CDR2 ANQGSEA.

The chain combines TRBV20-1 with TRBJ1-5; maybe TRBD1 (5 bases). The CDR3 has 13 residues. V lost 5 bases, J lost 7 bases, and 15 bases lay in between. Per germline, CDR1 DFQATT and CDR2 SNEGSKA (reference sequence). For the CDR3, the DNA is TGCAGTGCTCGTCCCCAGGGCCGGCAGCCCCAGCATTTT. Protein: CSARPQGRQPQHF.

This chain joins TRBV2 and TRBJ1-5; D unclear. This CDR3 is built from 14 residues. In germline, CDR1 is SNHLY, CDR2 FYNNEI. V was shortened by 0 bases and J by 4 bases, with 7 bases between the two germline ends. In nucleotides, the CDR3 is TGTGCCAGCAGTGAAGCGAAGGGAAATCAGCCCCAGCATTTT. Translating it yields CASSEAKGNQPQHF. The variable domain in full, with the rest retrieved from reference TRBV2 and TRBJ1-5, is EPEVTQTPSHQVTQMGQEVILRCVPISNHLYFYWYRQILGQKVEFLVSFYNNEISEKSEIFDDQFSVERPDGSNFTLKIRSTKLEDSAMYFCASSEAKGNQPQHFGDGTRLSIL.

This clonotype was seen a single time. A clone one base away is much larger, so this may be a read error. This chain connects TRBV3-1 to TRBJ2-7; D gene uncertain. Germline V gene sequence: CDR1 LGHDT, CDR2 YNNKEL (reference sequence). CDR3 length equals 14 residues. The CDR3 nucleotides read TGTGCCAGCGGCCAAGCGCCGGGTGAGTACGAGCAGTACTTC. Protein product: CASGQAPGEYEQYF.